This T cell receptor (beta chain) was recorded in a study of PD-L1 blockade in urothelial cancer. Study summary: The researchers analyzed blood 3 weeks (second dose) and 6 weeks after treatment start. Researchers found blood samples held a median of approximately 150,000 T cells. General study points: At 3 weeks on treatment, tumor-associated clones expanded more with durable benefit.

This CDR3 spans 14 amino acids. V lost 4 bases and J lost 5; bases outside the gene matches: 4. Germline V CDR1 and CDR2: SGHTS, YDEGEE. This sample's time point: peripheral blood 6 weeks after treatment start. Each patient supplied 1 to 8 pretreatment and on-treatment samples. Remarks on this clone: Antigen unknown.

Some clones are missing from TCRdb's copy, which holds only in-frame ones; the method was immunoSEQ multiplex PCR. Among 20,000 to 25,000 clones listed, about 90% were seen once. This material consisted of PBMCs, taken around atezolizumab (anti-PD-L1) treatment. The origin of this receptor is an older woman with urothelial cancer. The gene calls are TRBV5-8 and TRBJ1-5; 9 positions match TRBD1. This CDR3 is CASSMRQGDQPQHF. The DNA of the CDR3 is TGTGCCAGCAGCATGCGACAGGGGGATCAGCCCCAGCATTTT.